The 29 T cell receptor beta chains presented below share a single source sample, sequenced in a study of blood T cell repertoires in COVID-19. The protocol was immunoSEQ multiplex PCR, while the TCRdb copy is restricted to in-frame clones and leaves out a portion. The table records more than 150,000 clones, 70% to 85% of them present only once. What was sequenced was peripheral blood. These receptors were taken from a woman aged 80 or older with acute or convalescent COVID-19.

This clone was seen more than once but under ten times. CDR3 coding DNA: TGTGCCAGCAGCGCGAACAGGGAAGGTTCACCCCTCCACTTT. Protein sequence: CASSANREGSPLHF. V usage is TRBV11-2 and J usage is TRBJ1-6, with D perhaps TRBD1 (6 bases). The CDR3 runs 14 residues. V lost 5 bases to trimming and J lost 9 bases, with 14 bases between them. Germline CDR1 and CDR2: SGHAT and FQNNGV.

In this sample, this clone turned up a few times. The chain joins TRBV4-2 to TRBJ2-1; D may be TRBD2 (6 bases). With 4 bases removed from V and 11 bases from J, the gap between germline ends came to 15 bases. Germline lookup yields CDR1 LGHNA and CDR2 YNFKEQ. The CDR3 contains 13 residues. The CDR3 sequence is CASSPAAGTKQFF. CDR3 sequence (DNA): TGTGCCAGCAGCCCAGCAGCGGGTACCAAGCAGTTCTTC.

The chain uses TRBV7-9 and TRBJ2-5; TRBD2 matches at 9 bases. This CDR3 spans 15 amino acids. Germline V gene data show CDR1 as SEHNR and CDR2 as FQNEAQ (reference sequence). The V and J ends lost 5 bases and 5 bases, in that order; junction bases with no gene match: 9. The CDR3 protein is CASSLWRGGRETQYF. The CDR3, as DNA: TGTGCCAGCAGCCTCTGGCGGGGGGGCCGCGAGACCCAGTACTTC.

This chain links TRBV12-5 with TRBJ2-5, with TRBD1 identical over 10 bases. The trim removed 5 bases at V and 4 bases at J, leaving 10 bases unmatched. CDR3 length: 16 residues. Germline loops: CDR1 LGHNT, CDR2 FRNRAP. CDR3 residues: CASGPARGQGRETQYF. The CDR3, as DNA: TGTGCTAGTGGTCCCGCGAGGGGACAGGGGAGAGAGACCCAGTACTTC.

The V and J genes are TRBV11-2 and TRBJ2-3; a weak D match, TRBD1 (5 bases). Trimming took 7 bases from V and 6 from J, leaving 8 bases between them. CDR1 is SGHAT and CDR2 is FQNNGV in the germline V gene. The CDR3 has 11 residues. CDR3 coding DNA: TGTGCCAGCACCCCAGGGGATACGCAGTATTTT. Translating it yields CASTPGDTQYF.

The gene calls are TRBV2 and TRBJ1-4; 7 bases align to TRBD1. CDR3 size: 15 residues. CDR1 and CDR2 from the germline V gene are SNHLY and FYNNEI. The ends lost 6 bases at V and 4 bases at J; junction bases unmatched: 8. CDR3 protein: CASSLQGTGNEKLFF. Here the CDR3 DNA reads TGTGCCAGCAGCTTACAGGGGACCGGTAATGAAAAACTGTTTTTT.

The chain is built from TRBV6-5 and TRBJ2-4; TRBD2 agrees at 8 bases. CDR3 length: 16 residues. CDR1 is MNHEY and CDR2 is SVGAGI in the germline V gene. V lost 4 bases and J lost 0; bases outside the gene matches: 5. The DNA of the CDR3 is TGTGCCAGCAGTTCTTTTAGCGGGGTAGCCAAAAACATTCAGTACTTC. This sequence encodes CASSSFSGVAKNIQYF.

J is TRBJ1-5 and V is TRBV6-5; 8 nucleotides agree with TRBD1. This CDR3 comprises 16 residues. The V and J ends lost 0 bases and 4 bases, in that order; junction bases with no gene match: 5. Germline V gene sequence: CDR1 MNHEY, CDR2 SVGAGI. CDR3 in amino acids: CASSYSDRVGNQPQHF. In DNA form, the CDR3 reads TGTGCCAGCAGTTACTCGGACAGGGTTGGGAATCAGCCCCAGCATTTT.

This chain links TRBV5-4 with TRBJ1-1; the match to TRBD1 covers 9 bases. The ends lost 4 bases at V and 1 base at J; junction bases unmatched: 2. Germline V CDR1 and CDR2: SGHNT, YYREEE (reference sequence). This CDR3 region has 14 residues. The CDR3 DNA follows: TGTGCCAGCAGCCCGGGACAGGGGAACACTGAAGCTTTCTTT. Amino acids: CASSPGQGNTEAFF.

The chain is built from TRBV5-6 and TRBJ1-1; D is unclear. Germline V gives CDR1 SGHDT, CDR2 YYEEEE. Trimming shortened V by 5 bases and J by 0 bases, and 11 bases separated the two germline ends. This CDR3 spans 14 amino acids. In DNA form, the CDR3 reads TGTGCCAGCAGTCACAGTTCCATGAACACTGAAGCTTTCTTT. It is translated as CASSHSSMNTEAFF.

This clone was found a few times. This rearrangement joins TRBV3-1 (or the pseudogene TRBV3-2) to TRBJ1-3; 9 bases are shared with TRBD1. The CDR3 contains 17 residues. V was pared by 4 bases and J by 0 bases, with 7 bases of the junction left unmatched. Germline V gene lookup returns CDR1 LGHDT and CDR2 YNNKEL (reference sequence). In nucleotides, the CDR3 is TGTGCCAGCAGCCCTCCGGGACAGGGAGTCTCTGGAAACACCATATATTTT. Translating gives CASSPPGQGVSGNTIYF.

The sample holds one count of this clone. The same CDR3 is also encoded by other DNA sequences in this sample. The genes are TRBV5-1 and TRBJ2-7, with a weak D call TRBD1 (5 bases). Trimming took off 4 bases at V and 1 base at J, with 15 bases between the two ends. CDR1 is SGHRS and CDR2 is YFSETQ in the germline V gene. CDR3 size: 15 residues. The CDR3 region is CASSPTGQGSYEQYF. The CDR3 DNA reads TGCGCCAGCAGCCCGACTGGGCAGGGTTCCTACGAGCAGTACTTC.

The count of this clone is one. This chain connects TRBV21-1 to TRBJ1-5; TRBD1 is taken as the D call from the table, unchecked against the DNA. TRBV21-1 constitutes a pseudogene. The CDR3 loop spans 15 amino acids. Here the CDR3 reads CASSKDRGGVQPQHF. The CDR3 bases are TGTGCCAGCAGCAAGGACAGGGGCGGAGTTCAGCCCCAGCATTTT.

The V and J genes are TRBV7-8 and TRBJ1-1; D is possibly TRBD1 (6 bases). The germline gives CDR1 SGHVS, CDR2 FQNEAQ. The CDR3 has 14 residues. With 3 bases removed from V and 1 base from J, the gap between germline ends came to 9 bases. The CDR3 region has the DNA TGTGCCAGCAGCTTGGTGACAGGGAACACTGAAGCTTTCTTT. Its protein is CASSLVTGNTEAFF.

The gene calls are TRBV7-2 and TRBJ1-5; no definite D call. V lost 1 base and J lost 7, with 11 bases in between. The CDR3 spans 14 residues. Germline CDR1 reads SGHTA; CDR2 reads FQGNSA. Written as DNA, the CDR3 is TGTGCCAGCAGCTTAGACGGGTTACCGCAGCCCCAGCATTTT. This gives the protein CASSLDGLPQPQHF.

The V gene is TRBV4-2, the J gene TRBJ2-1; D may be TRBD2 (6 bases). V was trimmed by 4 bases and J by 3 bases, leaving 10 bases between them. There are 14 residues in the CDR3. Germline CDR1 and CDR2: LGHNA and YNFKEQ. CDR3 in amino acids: CASSPWGDYNEQFF. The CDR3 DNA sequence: TGTGCCAGCAGCCCTTGGGGGGACTACAATGAGCAGTTCTTC.

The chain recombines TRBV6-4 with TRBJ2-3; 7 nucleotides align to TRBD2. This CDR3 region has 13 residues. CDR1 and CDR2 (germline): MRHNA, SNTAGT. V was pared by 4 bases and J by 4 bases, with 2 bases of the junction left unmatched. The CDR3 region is CASSVAGADTQYF. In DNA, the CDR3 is TGTGCCAGCAGTGTGGCGGGGGCAGATACGCAGTATTTT.

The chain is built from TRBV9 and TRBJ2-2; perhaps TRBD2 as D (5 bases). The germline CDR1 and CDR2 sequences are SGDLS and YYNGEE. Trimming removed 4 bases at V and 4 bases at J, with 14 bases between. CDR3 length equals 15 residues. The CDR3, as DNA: TGTGCCAGCAGCCCCCCCCGGGATTTCACCGGGGAGCTGTTTTTT. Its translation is CASSPPRDFTGELFF.

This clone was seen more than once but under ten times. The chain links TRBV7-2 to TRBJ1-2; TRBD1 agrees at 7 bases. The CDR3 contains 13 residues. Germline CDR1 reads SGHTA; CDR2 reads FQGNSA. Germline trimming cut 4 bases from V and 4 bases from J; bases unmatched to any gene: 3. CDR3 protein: CASSSDRAYGYTF. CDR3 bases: TGTGCCAGCAGCTCCGACAGGGCCTATGGCTACACCTTC.

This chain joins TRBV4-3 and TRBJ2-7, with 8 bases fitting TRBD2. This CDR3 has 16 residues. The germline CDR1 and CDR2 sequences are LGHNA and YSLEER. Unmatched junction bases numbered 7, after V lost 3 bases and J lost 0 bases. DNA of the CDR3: TGCGCCAGCAGCCAGCAAATTAGCGGGGCCTCCTACGAGCAGTACTTC. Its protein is CASSQQISGASYEQYF.

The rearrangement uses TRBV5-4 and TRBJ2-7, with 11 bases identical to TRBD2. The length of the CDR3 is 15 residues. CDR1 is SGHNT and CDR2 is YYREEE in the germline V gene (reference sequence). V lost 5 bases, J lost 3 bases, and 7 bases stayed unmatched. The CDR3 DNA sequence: TGTGCCAGCAGTCACGGCGGGACTAGCGGCTACGAGCAGTACTTC. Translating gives CASSHGGTSGYEQYF.

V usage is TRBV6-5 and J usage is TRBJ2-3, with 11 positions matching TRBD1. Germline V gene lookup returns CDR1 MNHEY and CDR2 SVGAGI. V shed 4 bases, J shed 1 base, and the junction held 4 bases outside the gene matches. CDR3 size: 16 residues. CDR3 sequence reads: CASSSGTGGGTDTQYF. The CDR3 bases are TGTGCCAGCAGTTCTGGGACAGGGGGTGGCACAGATACGCAGTATTTT.

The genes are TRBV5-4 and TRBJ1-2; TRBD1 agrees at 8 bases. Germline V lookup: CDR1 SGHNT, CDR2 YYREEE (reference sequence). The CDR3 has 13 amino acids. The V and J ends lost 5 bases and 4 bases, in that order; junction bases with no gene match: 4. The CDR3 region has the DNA TGTGCCAGCAGGTCTGGACAGGGCTATGGCTACACCTTC. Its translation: CASRSGQGYGYTF.

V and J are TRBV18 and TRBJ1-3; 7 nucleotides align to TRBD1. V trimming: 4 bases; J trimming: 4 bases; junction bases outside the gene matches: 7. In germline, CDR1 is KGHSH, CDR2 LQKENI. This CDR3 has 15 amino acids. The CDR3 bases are TGTGCCAGCTCACTCGAACAGGGGCGCGGAAACACCATATATTTT. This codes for CASSLEQGRGNTIYF.

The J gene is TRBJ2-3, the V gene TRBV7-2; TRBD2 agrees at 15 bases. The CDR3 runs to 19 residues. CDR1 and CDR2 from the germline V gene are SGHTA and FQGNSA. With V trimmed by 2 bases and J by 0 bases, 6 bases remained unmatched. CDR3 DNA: TGTGCCAGCAGCTTAATGAGGACTAGCGGGGGGGCTAGCACAGATACGCAGTATTTT. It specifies CASSLMRTSGGASTDTQYF. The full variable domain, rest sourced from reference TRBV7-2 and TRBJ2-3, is GAGVSQSPSNKVTEKGKDVELRCDPISGHTALYWYRQSLGQGLEFLIYFQGNSAPDKSGLPSDRFSAERTGGSVSTLTIQRTQQEDSAVYLCASSLMRTSGGASTDTQYFGPGTRLTVL.

Here the CDR3 reads CASSQGIAGGQDTQYF. The CDR3 region has the DNA TGTGCCAGCAGCCAAGGGATAGCGGGGGGGCAAGATACGCAGTATTTT. This rearrangement joins TRBV9 to TRBJ2-3; TRBD2 aligns across 11 bases. CDR1 and CDR2 from the germline V gene are SGDLS and YYNGEE. The CDR3 covers 16 residues. V lost 4 bases to trimming and J lost 5 bases; unmatched junction nucleotides: 9.

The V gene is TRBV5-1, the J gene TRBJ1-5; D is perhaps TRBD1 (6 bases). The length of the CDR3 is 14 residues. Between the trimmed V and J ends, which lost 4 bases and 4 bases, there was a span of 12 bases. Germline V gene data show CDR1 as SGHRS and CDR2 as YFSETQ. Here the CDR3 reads CASSPGGANQPQHF. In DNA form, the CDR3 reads TGCGCCAGCAGCCCGGGGGGGGCAAATCAGCCCCAGCATTTT.

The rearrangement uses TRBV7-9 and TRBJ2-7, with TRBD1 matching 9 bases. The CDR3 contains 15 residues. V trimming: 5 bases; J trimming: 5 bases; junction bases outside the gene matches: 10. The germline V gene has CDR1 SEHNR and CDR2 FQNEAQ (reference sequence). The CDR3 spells CASSAGRQGVHEQYF. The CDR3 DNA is TGTGCCAGCAGCGCAGGCCGACAGGGGGTACACGAGCAGTACTTC.

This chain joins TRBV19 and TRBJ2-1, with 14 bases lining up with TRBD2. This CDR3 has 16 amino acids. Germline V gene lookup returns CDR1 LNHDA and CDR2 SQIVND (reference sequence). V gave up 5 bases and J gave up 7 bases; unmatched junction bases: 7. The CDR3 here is CASSPRLAGGVNEQFF. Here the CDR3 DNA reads TGTGCCAGTAGTCCCCGACTAGCGGGGGGGGTGAATGAGCAGTTCTTC.